The subject of this entry is one TCR beta chain. The data stem from a study of T-cell reconstitution after alpha-beta-depleted transplantation in children. Unique molecular identifiers tagged the TCRbeta library. TCRdb re-derived calls from the PCR reads in MiXCR, one entry per CDR3 protein. The sample has around 250,000 distinct CDR3 sequences; around 9.6% are singletons. CDR3 size: 13 residues. Germline V gives CDR1 SGHAT, CDR2 FQNNGV. Trimming pared 4 bases from V and 0 bases from J, leaving 7 bases between. The chain employs TRBV11-2 and TRBJ2-7; D gene unclear. Here the sequenced sample was PBMCs from the stem cell graft donor, taken from the stem cell graft. This sequence originates from a human donor who donated a stem cell graft to a child with SCID. DNA for the CDR3: TGTGCCAGCAGCTCCCCTACCTCCTACGAGCAGTACTTC. This sequence encodes CASSSPTSYEQYF.